This T cell receptor (beta chain) was captured in a study of T cell repertoires in cytomegalovirus infection. Background on the study: Public signatures in TCR beta pointed to CMV infection and matching HLA type. Study results and limitations: HLA-C-restricted CMV clonotypes gave the most frequent clonotype in two of eight donors. The cumulative frequency of public TCR beta families distinguished individuals who carried CMV together with the relevant HLA.

Via MiXCR, TCRdb re-called the reads, giving one row per CDR3 protein. The sample carries fewer than 550,000 distinct CDR3 sequences, less than 30% recorded once. Germline CDR1 is SGHTA and CDR2 is FQGNSA. The CDR3 sequence is 14 residues long. V lost 0 bases and J 5 bases, leaving 10 bases between the germline ends. This clonotype was detected many times. The antigen is undetermined. Sequenced input: PBMCs. V is TRBV7-2 and J is TRBJ2-5; no clear D gene. The TCR sequence derives from a human donor in good health (CMV status not recorded). Some clones in this sample may be carry-over from other donors' samples. The CDR3 region is CASSLAVLWETQYF. CDR3 coding DNA: TGTGCCAGCAGCTTAGCTGTGTTGTGGGAGACCCAGTACTTC.